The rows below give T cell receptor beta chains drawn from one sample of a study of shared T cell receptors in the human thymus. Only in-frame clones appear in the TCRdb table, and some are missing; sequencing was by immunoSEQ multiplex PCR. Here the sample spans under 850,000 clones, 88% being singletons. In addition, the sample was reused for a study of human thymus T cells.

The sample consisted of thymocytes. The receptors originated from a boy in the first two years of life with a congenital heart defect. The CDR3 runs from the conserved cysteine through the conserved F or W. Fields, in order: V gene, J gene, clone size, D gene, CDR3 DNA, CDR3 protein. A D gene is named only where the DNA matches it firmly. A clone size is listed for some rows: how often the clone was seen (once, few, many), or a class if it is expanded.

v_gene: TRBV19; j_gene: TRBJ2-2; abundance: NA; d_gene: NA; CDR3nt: TGTGCCAGTAGTAGGCCCGCAGGGGCGAAGAACACCGGGGAGCTGTTTTTT; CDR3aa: CASSRPAGAKNTGELFF
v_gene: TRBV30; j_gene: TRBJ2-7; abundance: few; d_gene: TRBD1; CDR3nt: TGTGCCTGGAAAAGACAGGGCTACGAGCAGTACTTC; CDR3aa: CAWKRQGYEQYF
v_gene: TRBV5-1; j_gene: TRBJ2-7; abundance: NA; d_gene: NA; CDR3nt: TGCGCCAGCAGCTTAGCCGGGACTTCCTCCTCCTACGAGCAGTACTTC; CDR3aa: CASSLAGTSSSYEQYF
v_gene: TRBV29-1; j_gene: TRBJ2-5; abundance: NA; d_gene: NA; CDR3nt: TGCAGCGGGCCGGGCGGAGAGGGGACCCAGTACTTC; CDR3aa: CSGPGGEGTQYF
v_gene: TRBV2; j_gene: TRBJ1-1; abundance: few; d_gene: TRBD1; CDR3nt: TGTGCCGGCCACGGGACAGGGTTGCCTGAAGCTTTCTTT; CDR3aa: CAGHGTGLPEAFF
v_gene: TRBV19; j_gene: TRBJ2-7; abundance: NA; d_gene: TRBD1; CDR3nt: TGTGCCAGTAGTTCCACTCGACAGGGCCCGCCCGAGCAGTACTTC; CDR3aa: CASSSTRQGPPEQYF
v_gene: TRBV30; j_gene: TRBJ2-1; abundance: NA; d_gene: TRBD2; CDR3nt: TGTGCCTGGAGTGTCTCTAGCGGGAACCACAATGAGCAGTTCTTC; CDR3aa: CAWSVSSGNHNEQFF
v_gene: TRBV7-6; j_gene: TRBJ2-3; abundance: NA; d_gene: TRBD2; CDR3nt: TGTGCCAGCAGCTTAGTTTGGGGACGGGAGGAGGTCCCCGCAGATACGCAGTATTTT; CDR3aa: CASSLVWGREEVPADTQYF
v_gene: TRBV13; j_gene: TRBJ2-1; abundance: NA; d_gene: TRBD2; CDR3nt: TGTGCCAGCAGCCCTGGACTAGCGGGAGGTGGGGGGCAGTTCTTC; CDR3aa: CASSPGLAGGGGQFF
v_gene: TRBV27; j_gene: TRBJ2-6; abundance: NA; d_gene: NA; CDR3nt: TGTGCCAGCAGTTTACAGGGTTGGGGGGCCAACGTCCTGACTTTC; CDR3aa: CASSLQGWGANVLTF
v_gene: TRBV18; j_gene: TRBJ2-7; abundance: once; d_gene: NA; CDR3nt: TGTGCCAGCTCACTCACTAGAAAGACCTACGAGCAGTACTTC; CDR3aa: CASSLTRKTYEQYF
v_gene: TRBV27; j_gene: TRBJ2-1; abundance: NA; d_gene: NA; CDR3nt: TGTGCCAGCAGTTTTGAACTAGCAGACTTCAATGAGCAGTTCTTC; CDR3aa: CASSFELADFNEQFF
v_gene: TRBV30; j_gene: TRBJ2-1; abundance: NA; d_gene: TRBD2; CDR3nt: TGTGCCTGGAGTGTATTGCGGGAGGAGGCTGAGCAGTTCTTC; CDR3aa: CAWSVLREEAEQFF
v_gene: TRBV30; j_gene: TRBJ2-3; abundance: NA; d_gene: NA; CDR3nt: TGTGCCTCCCTCCGTCTACCGAAAAGACACAAAGATACGCAGTATTTT; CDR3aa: CASLRLPKRHKDTQYF
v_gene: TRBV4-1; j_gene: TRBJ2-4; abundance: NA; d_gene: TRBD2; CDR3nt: TGCGCCAGCAGCCAAGATGTAGGTAGCGGGAAAAACATTCAGTACTTC; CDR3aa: CASSQDVGSGKNIQYF
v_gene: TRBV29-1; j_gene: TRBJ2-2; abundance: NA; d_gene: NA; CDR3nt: TGCAGCGTTGCCGGGAACACCGGGGAGCTGTTTTTT; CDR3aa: CSVAGNTGELFF
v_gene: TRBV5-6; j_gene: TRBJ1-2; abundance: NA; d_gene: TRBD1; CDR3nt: TGTGCCAGCAGCTTGGCGACAGGGGAAAACTATGGCTACACCTTC; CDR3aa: CASSLATGENYGYTF
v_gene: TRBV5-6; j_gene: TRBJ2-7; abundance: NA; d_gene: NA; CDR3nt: TGTGCCAGCAGCTTCGAGAGGCCCTCCTACGAGCAGTACTTC; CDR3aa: CASSFERPSYEQYF
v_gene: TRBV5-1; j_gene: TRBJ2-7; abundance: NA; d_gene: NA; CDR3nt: TGCGCCAGCAGCCCTGTGTGGGGCTCCCCCACCTACGAGCAGTACTTC; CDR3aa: CASSPVWGSPTYEQYF
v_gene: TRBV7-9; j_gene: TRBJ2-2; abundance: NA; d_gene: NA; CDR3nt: TGTGCCAGCAGCTTAATCGCAGTCGCAGCCGGGGAGCTGTTTTTT; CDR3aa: CASSLIAVAAGELFF
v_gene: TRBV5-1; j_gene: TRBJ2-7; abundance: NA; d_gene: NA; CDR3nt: TGCGCCAGCAGCTCGGACAGCTCCTACGAGCAGTACTTC; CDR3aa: CASSSDSSYEQYF
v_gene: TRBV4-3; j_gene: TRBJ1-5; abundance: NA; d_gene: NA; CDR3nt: TGCGCCAGCAGCCAAGACCCATGGGGCCGCAGGCTTCAGCCCCAGCATTTT; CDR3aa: CASSQDPWGRRLQPQHF
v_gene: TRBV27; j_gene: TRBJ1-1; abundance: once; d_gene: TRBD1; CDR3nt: TGTGCCAGCAGTAACCAGGGGGGCACTGAAGCTTTCTTT; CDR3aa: CASSNQGGTEAFF
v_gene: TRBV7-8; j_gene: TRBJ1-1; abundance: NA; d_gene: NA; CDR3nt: TGTGCCAGCAGCTTTAACCGGAGCACTGAAGCTTTCTTT; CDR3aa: CASSFNRSTEAFF
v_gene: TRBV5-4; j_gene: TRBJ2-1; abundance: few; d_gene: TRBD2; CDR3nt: TGTGCCAGCAGCCCAAGGACTAGCGGGGCCTACAATGAGCAGTTCTTC; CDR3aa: CASSPRTSGAYNEQFF
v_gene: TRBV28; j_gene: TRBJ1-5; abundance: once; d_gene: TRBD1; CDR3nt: TGTGCCAGCAGGATATGCCCGGGACAGGGACATAGCAATCAGCCCCAGCATTTT; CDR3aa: CASRICPGQGHSNQPQHF
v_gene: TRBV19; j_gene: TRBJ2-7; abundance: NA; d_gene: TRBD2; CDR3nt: TGTGCCAGTAGTCCGACCGGCCCCCGCGCGGGAGGGCCTTACGAGCAGTACTTC; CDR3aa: CASSPTGPRAGGPYEQYF
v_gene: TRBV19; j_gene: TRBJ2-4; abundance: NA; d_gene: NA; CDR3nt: TGTGCCAGTAAGCCGGAGGCCAAAAACATTCAGTACTTC; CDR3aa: CASKPEAKNIQYF
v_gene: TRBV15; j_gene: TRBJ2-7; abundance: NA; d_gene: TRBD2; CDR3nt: TGTGCCACCAGCAGAGATAGGGGGGCTAGCGGGAGTGGAGAGCAGTACTTC; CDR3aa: CATSRDRGASGSGEQYF
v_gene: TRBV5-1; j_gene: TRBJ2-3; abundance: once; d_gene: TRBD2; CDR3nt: TGCGCCAGCAGTGATCTAGCGGCTAGCACAGATACGCAGTATTTT; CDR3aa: CASSDLAASTDTQYF
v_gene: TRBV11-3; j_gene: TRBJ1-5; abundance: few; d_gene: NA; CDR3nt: TGTGCCAGCAGCCGCACAGGGACCAATCAGCCCCAGCATTTT; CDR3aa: CASSRTGTNQPQHF
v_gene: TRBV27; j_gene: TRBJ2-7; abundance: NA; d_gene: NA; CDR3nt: TGTGCCAGCAGTTCCTTGGACAGTCCCTACGAGCAGTACTTC; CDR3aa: CASSSLDSPYEQYF
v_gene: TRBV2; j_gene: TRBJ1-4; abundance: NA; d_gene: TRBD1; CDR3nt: TGTGCCAGCAGAGCACAGGGGCCCGGGCGGACGGATGAAAAACTGTTTTTT; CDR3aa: CASRAQGPGRTDEKLFF
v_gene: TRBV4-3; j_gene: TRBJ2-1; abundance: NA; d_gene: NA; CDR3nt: TGCGCCAGCAGCCAAAAGGACAGAAAGGGCAATGAGCAGTTCTTC; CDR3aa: CASSQKDRKGNEQFF
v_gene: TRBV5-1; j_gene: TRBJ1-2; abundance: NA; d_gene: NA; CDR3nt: TGCGCCAGCCACACCCCGGGGCAGGGGCAAGGCTACACCTTC; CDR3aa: CASHTPGQGQGYTF
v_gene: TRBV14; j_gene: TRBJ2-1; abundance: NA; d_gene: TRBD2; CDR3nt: TGTGCCAGCAGCCGGGGACTAGCGGGAGGAGGCTACAATGAGCAGTTCTTC; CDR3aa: CASSRGLAGGGYNEQFF
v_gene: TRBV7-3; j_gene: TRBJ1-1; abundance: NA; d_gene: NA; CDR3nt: TGTGCCAGCAGCCCCCGTCCGGGGATGAGGACTGAAGCTTTCTTT; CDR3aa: CASSPRPGMRTEAFF
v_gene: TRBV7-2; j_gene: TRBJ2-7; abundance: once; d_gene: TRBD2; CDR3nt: TGTGCCAGCAGCTTTGGATGGGGGACTAGCTCCTACGAGCAGTACTTC; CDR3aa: CASSFGWGTSSYEQYF
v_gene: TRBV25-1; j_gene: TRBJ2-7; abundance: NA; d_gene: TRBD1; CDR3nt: TGTGCCAGCAAAAAAGGGGGCCGACAGGTAGGGGCAAAAATCAAGCAGTACTTC; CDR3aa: CASKKGGRQVGAKIKQYF
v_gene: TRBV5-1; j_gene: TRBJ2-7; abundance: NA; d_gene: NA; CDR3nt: TGCGCCAGCAGCTTGAAACATAGGGAGGCGGCCTACGAGCAGTACTTC; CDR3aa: CASSLKHREAAYEQYF
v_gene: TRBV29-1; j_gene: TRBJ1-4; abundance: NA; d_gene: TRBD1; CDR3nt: TGCAGGGTGGGGGGGGGACAGGGGCCGACTAATGAAAAACTGTTTTTT; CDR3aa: CRVGGGQGPTNEKLFF
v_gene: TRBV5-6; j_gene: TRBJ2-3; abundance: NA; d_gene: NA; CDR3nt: TGTGCCAGCAGCTTGGAACGGGGTCCAGATACGCAGTATTTT; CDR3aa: CASSLERGPDTQYF
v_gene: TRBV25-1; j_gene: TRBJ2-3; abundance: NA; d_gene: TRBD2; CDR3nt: TGTGCCAGCAGTGAATATGAGGGACTAGCGGGAGGTGGAGATACGCAGTATTTT; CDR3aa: CASSEYEGLAGGGDTQYF
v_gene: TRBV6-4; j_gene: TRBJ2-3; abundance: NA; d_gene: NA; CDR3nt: TGTGCCAGCAGTGACTCGAGGGGGGATACGCAGTATTTT; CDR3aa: CASSDSRGDTQYF
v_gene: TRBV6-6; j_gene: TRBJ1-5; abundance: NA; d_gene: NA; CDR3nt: TGTGCCAGCAGTTTACCAGATCAGCCCCAGCATTTT; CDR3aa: CASSLPDQPQHF
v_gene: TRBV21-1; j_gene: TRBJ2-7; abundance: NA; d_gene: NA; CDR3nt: TGTGCCAGCAGCAAAGAGGGACAGCGCAACGAGCAGTACTTC; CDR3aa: CASSKEGQRNEQYF
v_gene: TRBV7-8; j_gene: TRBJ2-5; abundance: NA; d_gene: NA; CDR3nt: TGTGCCAGCAGCTTAGCGTCCCTAGCGCCACAAGAGACCCAGTACTTC; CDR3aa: CASSLASLAPQETQYF
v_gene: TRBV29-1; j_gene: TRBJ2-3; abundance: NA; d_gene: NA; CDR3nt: TGCAGCGTTAACCGGGAGAGGGCAGATACGCAGTATTTT; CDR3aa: CSVNRERADTQYF
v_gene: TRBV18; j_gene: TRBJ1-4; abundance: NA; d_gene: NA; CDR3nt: TGTGCCAGCTCAACTCCCCTCCGGGGAGCAACTAATGAAAAACTGTTTTTT; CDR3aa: CASSTPLRGATNEKLFF